The rows below give T cell receptor beta chains drawn from one sample of a study of technical replicates of blood from a handful of donors. TCRdb's table, derived via immunoSEQ multiplex PCR, lists solely in-frame clones and lacks some. This sample has tens of thousands of clones; 85% to 95% occur once, and the top ten carry roughly 4.5%. The sequenced sample consisted of PBMCs. Every receptor here comes from a human donor in good health. Some clones in this sample may be carry-over from other donors' samples. The CDR3 runs from the conserved cysteine through the conserved F or W. The order of the fields is V gene, clone size, D gene, J gene, CDR3 protein, CDR3 DNA. The D gene is left open where the match is weak. For some rows the clone size is stated as once, few or many, or as a class when expanded; others skip it.

TRBV19	.	.	TRBJ2-7	CASSIARGRGEQYF	TGTGCCAGTAGTATAGCCAGGGGCCGAGGCGAGCAGTACTTC
TRBV5-1	.	TRBD1	TRBJ1-2	CASSTDRNGYTF	TGCGCCAGCAGCACGGACAGGAATGGCTACACCTTC
TRBV7-2	.	.	TRBJ1-2	CASSLSPGDYGYTF	TGTGCCAGCAGCCTTAGCCCCGGGGACTATGGCTACACCTTC
TRBV5-1	.	.	TRBJ1-6	CASAGGLSNSPLHF	TGCGCCAGCGCTGGGGGACTTAGTAATTCACCCCTCCACTTT
TRBV7-3	.	TRBD2	TRBJ2-1	CASSFSGSGEQFF	TGTGCCAGCAGCTTTAGCGGGAGCGGTGAGCAGTTCTTC
TRBV7-8	.	.	TRBJ1-1	CASSFIRRRNTEAFF	TGTGCCAGCAGCTTTATTCGACGGAGGAACACTGAAGCTTTCTTT
TRBV18	once	TRBD1	TRBJ2-5	CASSPLAGTEETQYF	TGTGCCAGCTCACCACTTGCTGGGACAGAGGAGACCCAGTACTTC
TRBV5-1	.	.	TRBJ2-7	CASSLGQAGVGEQYF	TGCGCCAGCAGCTTGGGACAGGCGGGGGTCGGCGAGCAGTACTTC
TRBV6-1	.	TRBD1	TRBJ1-2	CASRVQGGDGYTF	TGTGCCAGCAGGGTACAGGGGGGAGATGGCTACACCTTC
TRBV21-1	.	.	TRBJ2-7	CASNTVGTGPYEQYF	TGTGCCAGCAACACCGTCGGGACAGGACCCTACGAGCAGTACTTC
TRBV29-1	.	TRBD2	TRBJ2-2	CSVKPGRGDTGELFF	TGCAGCGTTAAACCTGGGCGGGGGGATACCGGGGAGCTGTTTTTT
TRBV6-6	.	.	TRBJ1-1	CASRTQGVEITEAFF	TGTGCCAGCAGAACACAGGGTGTGGAGATCACTGAAGCTTTCTTT
TRBV11-1	.	.	TRBJ1-2	CASSLGLGRPSPDYGYTF	TGTGCCAGCAGCTTAGGTTTGGGGCGTCCGTCCCCTGACTATGGCTACACCTTC
TRBV30	.	.	TRBJ1-6	CAWSPRRAFNSPLHF	TGTGCCTGGAGTCCCCGCAGGGCCTTTAATTCACCCCTCCACTTT
TRBV4-2	.	TRBD1	TRBJ1-1	CASRPGTGVGLGGYTEAFF	TGTGCCAGCAGACCCGGGACAGGGGTGGGATTGGGAGGGTACACTGAAGCTTTCTTT
TRBV9	.	.	TRBJ2-3	CASSVARNRAADTQYF	TGTGCCAGCAGCGTAGCTAGGAACAGGGCCGCAGATACGCAGTATTTT
TRBV7-9	.	.	TRBJ2-3	CASRQTVTDTQYF	TGTGCCAGCAGGCAGACAGTCACAGATACGCAGTATTTT
TRBV7-2	.	.	TRBJ1-4	CASSLGLANEKLFF	TGTGCCAGCAGCTTAGGACTGGCTAATGAAAAACTGTTTTTT
TRBV7-8	.	.	TRBJ2-3	CASSGRDSGTQYF	TGTGCCAGCAGCGGCCGGGACTCGGGTACGCAGTATTTT
TRBV20-1	.	.	TRBJ2-5	CSASTGETQYF	TGCAGTGCCAGCACAGGAGAGACCCAGTACTTC